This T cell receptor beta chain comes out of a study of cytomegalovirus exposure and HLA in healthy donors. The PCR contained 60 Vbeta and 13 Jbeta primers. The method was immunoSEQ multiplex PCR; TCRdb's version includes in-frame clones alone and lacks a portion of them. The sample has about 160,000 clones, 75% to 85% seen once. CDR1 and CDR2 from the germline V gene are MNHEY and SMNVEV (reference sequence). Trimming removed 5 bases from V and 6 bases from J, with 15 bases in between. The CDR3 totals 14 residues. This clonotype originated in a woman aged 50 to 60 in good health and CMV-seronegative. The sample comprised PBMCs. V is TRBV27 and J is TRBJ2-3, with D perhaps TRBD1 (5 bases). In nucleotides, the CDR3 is TGTGCCAGCAGTCCCGAGACAGATTGGGATACGCAGTATTTT. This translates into CASSPETDWDTQYF.